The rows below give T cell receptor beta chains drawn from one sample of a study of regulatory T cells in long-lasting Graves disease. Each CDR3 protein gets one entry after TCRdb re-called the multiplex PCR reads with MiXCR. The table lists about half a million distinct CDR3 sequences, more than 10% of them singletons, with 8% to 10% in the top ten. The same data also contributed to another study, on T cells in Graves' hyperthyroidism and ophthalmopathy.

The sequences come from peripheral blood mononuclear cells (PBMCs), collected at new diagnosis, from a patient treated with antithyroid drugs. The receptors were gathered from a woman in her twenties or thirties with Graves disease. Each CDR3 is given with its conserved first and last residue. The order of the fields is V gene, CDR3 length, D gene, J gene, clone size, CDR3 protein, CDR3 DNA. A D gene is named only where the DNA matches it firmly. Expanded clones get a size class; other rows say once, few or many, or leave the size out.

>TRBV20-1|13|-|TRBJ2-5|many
CSALPRDQETQYF
TGCAGTGCGCTCCCCAGGGACCAAGAGACCCAGTACTTC
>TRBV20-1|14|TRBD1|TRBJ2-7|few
CSAKPQGAVYEQYF
TGCAGTGCGAAGCCCCAGGGGGCGGTCTACGAGCAGTACTTC
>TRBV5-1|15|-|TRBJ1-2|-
CASSLSGVGLDGYTF
TGCGCCAGCAGCCTATCCGGCGTTGGGTTGGATGGCTACACCTTC
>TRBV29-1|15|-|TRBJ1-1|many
CSVEPRVWSNTEAFF
TGCAGCGTTGAACCCCGAGTATGGTCGAACACTGAAGCTTTCTTT
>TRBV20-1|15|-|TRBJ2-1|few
CSARDPRDMTGEQFF
TGCAGTGCTAGAGATCCACGTGATATGACCGGTGAGCAGTTCTTC
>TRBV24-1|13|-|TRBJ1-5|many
CATRGTGNQPQHF
TGTGCCACCAGGGGGACCGGCAATCAGCCCCAGCATTTT
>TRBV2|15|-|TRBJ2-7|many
CASRGASGGSYEQYF
TGTGCCAGCAGGGGCGCCTCCGGGGGTTCCTACGAGCAGTACTTC
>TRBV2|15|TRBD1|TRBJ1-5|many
CASSVGTGSYQPQHF
TGTGCCAGCAGTGTCGGGACAGGGTCTTATCAGCCCCAGCATTTT
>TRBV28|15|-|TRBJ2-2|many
CASSYQGMNTGELFF
TGTGCCAGCAGTTATCAGGGGATGAACACCGGGGAGCTGTTTTTT
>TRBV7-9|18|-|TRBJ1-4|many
CASSSFLGYRDPNEKLFF
TGTGCCAGCAGCTCCTTTTTAGGATACAGGGACCCTAATGAAAAACTGTTTTTT
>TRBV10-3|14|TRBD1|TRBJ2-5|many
CAISDRDRGQTQYF
TGTGCCATCAGTGACCGGGACAGGGGGCAGACCCAGTACTTC
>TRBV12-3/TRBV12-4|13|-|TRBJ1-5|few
CASIGAGNQPQHF
TGTGCCAGCATCGGGGCAGGAAATCAGCCCCAGCATTTT
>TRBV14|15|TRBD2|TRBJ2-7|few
CASSQGIAGAYEQYF
TGTGCCAGCAGCCAAGGAATAGCGGGAGCCTACGAGCAGTACTTC
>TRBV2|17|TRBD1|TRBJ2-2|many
CASSIPGTGVNTGELFF
TGTGCCAGCAGTATACCCGGGACAGGGGTAAACACCGGGGAGCTGTTTTTT
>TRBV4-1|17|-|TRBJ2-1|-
CASSRGPRAGPYNEQFF
TGCGCCAGCAGCCGGGGTCCTAGGGCGGGACCTTACAATGAGCAGTTCTTC